This record covers a single T cell receptor beta chain. This entry is derived from a study of esophageal squamous cell carcinoma under preoperative chemotherapy. Time point indicated: after preoperative PTX-NDP chemotherapy. From the PCR reads, TCRdb called clonotypes with MiXCR, one entry per CDR3 protein. The sample consists of roughly 10,000 distinct CDR3 sequences, about 63% of them appearing once. The V end was cut by 5 bases, the J end by 9 bases, with 20 bases between. The CDR3 length is 16 residues. CDR1 and CDR2 (germline): MNHNS, SASEGT. The chain uses TRBV6-1 and TRBJ1-6; D is undetermined. The source is a human donor with esophageal squamous cell carcinoma. The donor label of this sample is uncertain. The sample was acquired from a patient given preoperative chemotherapy. CDR3 in DNA: TGTGCCAGCAGTACCACGGGCCTCTATATGGGTTCACCCCTCCACTTT. Residues: CASSTTGLYMGSPLHF.